The entry that follows covers one T cell receptor (beta chain) sequence. V was shortened by 1 base and J by 8 bases, with 9 bases between the two germline ends. Germline V CDR1 and CDR2: SGHNT, YYREEE (reference sequence). The CDR3 extends over 12 amino acids. This sample was included in a study of blood T cell repertoires in COVID-19. Study-level background: The United States, Italy and Spain supplied acute and convalescent COVID-19 samples. T cells, B-cell-depleted T cells, or PBMCs provided the cDNA or gDNA that served as material.

Authors' methods: The authors estimated nucleated cell counts from reference gene primer amplification. Profiling relied on immunoSEQ multiplex PCR, and the TCRdb table lists in-frame clones only, not all of them. D and trimming come from the DNA, and the V and J calls and clone size come from that table. The repertoire holds 170,000 or so clones, roughly 86% seen once, with approximately 0.62% in the top ten. The sample consisted of peripheral blood. The TCR comes from a man in his sixties with COVID-19, enrolled during active disease. V and J are TRBV5-4 and TRBJ1-2, with no clear D. DNA of the CDR3: TGTGCCAGCAGCTTGAGAACGGGAGGCTACACCTTC. This translates into CASSLRTGGYTF.